The rows below give T cell receptor beta chains drawn from one sample of a study of cytomegalovirus exposure and HLA in healthy donors. Data came from immunoSEQ multiplex PCR; TCRdb stores just in-frame clones and leaves some out. The sample lists 170,000 or so clones; around 80% were seen once. The sample was PBMCs. The receptors were sampled from a woman aged 45 to 65 in good health and CMV-seropositive. CDR3s include the opening cysteine and the closing phenylalanine or tryptophan. The D gene is left open where the match is weak. Where a row states a size, it is once, few, many or the class of an expanded clone; other rows omit it.

j_call v_call clone_size d_call cdr3_nt cdr3_aa
TRBJ2-7 TRBV6-6 once TRBD1 TGTGCCAGCATCGACAGGGGGCTCGGGGAGCAGTACTTC CASIDRGLGEQYF
TRBJ2-5 TRBV5-1 - TRBD1 TGCGCCAGCAGCTCGGACGGACAGGGGGGGAGAGAGACCCAGTACTTC CASSSDGQGGRETQYF
TRBJ2-1 TRBV2 - - TGTGCCAGCCTAAAACCGTCAGCCTACGGGGGACCTAAGGGGACCTACAATGAGCAGTTCTTC CASLKPSAYGGPKGTYNEQFF
TRBJ1-1 TRBV6-5 - - TGTGCCAGCAGTCCGACTACCACCAACACTGAAGCTTTCTTT CASSPTTTNTEAFF
TRBJ2-1 TRBV27 - TRBD2 TGTGCCAGCAGTTTTGCTAGCGGGAGGGCCTTCCTGGACAATGAGCAGTTCTTC CASSFASGRAFLDNEQFF
TRBJ1-5 TRBV2 few TRBD1 TGTGCCAGCAGCGACAGGGGGCGAAATCAGCCCCAGCATTTT CASSDRGRNQPQHF
TRBJ2-7 TRBV10-3 - TRBD1 TGTGCCATCAGGACAGGACAGGCCCACGAGCAGTACTTC CAIRTGQAHEQYF
TRBJ2-1 TRBV4-3 few TRBD2 TGCGCCAGCAGCCAAGAAGTGGGGACTAGCGGGAGATGGAATGAGCAGTTCTTC CASSQEVGTSGRWNEQFF
TRBJ1-4 TRBV7-9 once TRBD1 TGTTCCAGCAGCCTGAGACAGGGGGCCACTAATGAAAAACTGTTTTTT CSSSLRQGATNEKLFF
TRBJ1-1 TRBV7-9 few - TGTGCCAGCAGCCATACAGGGACTGAAGCTTTCTTT CASSHTGTEAFF
TRBJ2-5 TRBV7-8 - - TGTGCCAGCACCCTGACTTCGGGGCAAGAGACCCAGTACTTC CASTLTSGQETQYF
TRBJ2-5 TRBV27 - TRBD1 TGTGCCAGCAGTCAAACAGGACAGGTGGGGACCCAGTACTTC CASSQTGQVGTQYF
TRBJ2-4 TRBV13 - - TGTGCCAGCAGCCCGGGAAAAAACATTCAGTACTTC CASSPGKNIQYF
TRBJ2-2 TRBV29-1 - TRBD1 TGCAGCGTTGAAGATGGGGACAGGGTGGGGGAGCTGTTTTTT CSVEDGDRVGELFF
TRBJ2-1 TRBV7-3 - TRBD2 TGTGCCAGCAGCCCCTCCCTAGCGGGAGGCTACAATGAGCAGTTCTTC CASSPSLAGGYNEQFF
TRBJ2-1 TRBV5-1 - - TGCGCCAGCAGCTTAGGGGACTCTCTCTACAATGAGCAGTTCTTC CASSLGDSLYNEQFF
TRBJ1-5 TRBV15 - TRBD1 TGTGCCACCAGCAGGGACAGGGTCGATCAGCCCCAGCATTTT CATSRDRVDQPQHF
TRBJ1-2 TRBV28 - TRBD1 TGTGCCAGCAGTACCGTCGGGACAGACGGCTACACCTTC CASSTVGTDGYTF
TRBJ1-1 TRBV29-1 - - TGCAGCGTTGAAGCTAACCGACAGGCTATGAACACTGAAGCTTTCTTT CSVEANRQAMNTEAFF
TRBJ2-3 TRBV7-9 - TRBD1 TGTGCCAGCAGCCGGGACAGGACAGATACGCAGTATTTT CASSRDRTDTQYF
TRBJ2-5 TRBV28 - - TGTGCCAGCACCCTGGGCAGTAACCTCCAGGAGACCCAGTACTTC CASTLGSNLQETQYF
TRBJ1-6 TRBV5-6 - - TGTGCCAGCAGCTTGAACAGAATACTCGATTCACCCCTCCACTTT CASSLNRILDSPLHF
TRBJ1-1 TRBV25-1 few TRBD1 TGTGCCAGCCGTGGACAGGGAAGAACTGAAGCTTTCTTT CASRGQGRTEAFF
TRBJ2-1 TRBV5-1 once TRBD2 TGCGCCAGCAGCTTGGCCGGACTAGTCAATGAGCAGTTCTTC CASSLAGLVNEQFF
TRBJ1-5 TRBV28 - - TGTGCCAGCAGTTCCCCGACGGGATCCTATCAGCCCCAGCATTTT CASSSPTGSYQPQHF
TRBJ1-2 TRBV6-1 few TRBD1 TGTGCCAGCAACCGGGACAGGTACGGCTATGGCTACACCTTC CASNRDRYGYGYTF
TRBJ2-7 TRBV7-6 - - TGTGCCAGCAGCCAGGGCGTGGGACATTCCTACGAGCAGTACTTC CASSQGVGHSYEQYF
TRBJ2-1 TRBV12-5 - - TGTGCTAGTGGGGCCGTGGGGGCGGACAATGAGCAGTTCTTC CASGAVGADNEQFF
TRBJ1-3 TRBV5-8 - - TGTGCCAGCAGCTTACAAGGGGCAAGAAACACCATATATTTT CASSLQGARNTIYF
TRBJ2-5 TRBV5-1 - TRBD1 TGCGCCAGCAGCTTATCACAGGGGGCTGGTGAGCAGTACTTC CASSLSQGAGEQYF
TRBJ1-2 TRBV6-1 few TRBD1 TGTGCCAGCAGAGCGAACGGACAGGGATATGGCTACACCTTC CASRANGQGYGYTF
TRBJ2-3 TRBV5-1 - - TGCGCCAGCAGCTCGGGATTGGCGGGGAGCACAGATACGCAGTATTTT CASSSGLAGSTDTQYF
TRBJ2-7 TRBV6-1 - TRBD1 TGTGCCAGCAGTGAAGACTTTAGCTTCCGGGACAGTCAGCAGTACTTC CASSEDFSFRDSQQYF
TRBJ2-7 TRBV25-1 - - TGTGCCAGCAGTGAGCAGGGGAGAGGCTCCTACGAGCAGTACTTC CASSEQGRGSYEQYF
TRBJ2-7 TRBV27 - TRBD2 TGTGCCAGCAGTTTACCCCCCCGGGAGGGCCCCTACCACGAGCAGTACTTC CASSLPPREGPYHEQYF
TRBJ1-2 TRBV29-1 - - TGCAGCGTCTGGGAGGGGAATGGCTACACCTTC CSVWEGNGYTF
TRBJ1-5 TRBV27 - TRBD1 TGTGCCAGCTCAGGGGGGCGAAGCAATCAGCCCCAGCATTTT CASSGGRSNQPQHF
TRBJ2-7 TRBV7-8 - TRBD2 TGTGCCAGCAGCGCCCCGGGGCGGGAGGCAGCCTACGAGCAGTACTTC CASSAPGREAAYEQYF